The 22 T cell receptor beta chains given below trace back to one sample, sequenced in a study of shared clonotypes between healthy human individuals. The table came from immunoSEQ multiplex PCR; TCRdb's copy has only in-frame clones and leaves some out. The profile shows around 500,000 clones, less than 80% of them singletons. The specimen was PBMCs. The receptors derive from a woman between 40 and 50 years old in good health. Some clones in this sample may be carry-over from other donors' samples.

Details on this clone: Germline is not matched at one junction end, which may reflect a read error. The sample carries other DNA sequences with the same CDR3. V gene TRBV5-1 combines with J gene TRBJ1-5; unclear D gene. Germline V gives CDR1 SGHRS, CDR2 YFSETQ. This CDR3 is 13 amino acids long. This chain's CDR3 is CASSPRVGQPQHF. The CDR3 nucleotides read TGCGCCAGCAGCCCTCGGGTGGGCCAGCCTCAGCATTTT.

As regards this clone: This sample includes further DNA sequences coding for the same CDR3. V is TRBV5-1 and J is TRBJ2-6, with D possibly matching TRBD1 (5 bases). Germline loops: CDR1 SGHRS, CDR2 YFSETQ. The CDR3 runs 16 residues. V was cut by 2 bases and J by 1 base, with 10 bases left in between. CDR3 sequence (DNA): TGCGCCAGCAGCTTAGGCCAGGGATCTGGGGCCAACGTCCTGACTTTC. Protein: CASSLGQGSGANVLTF.

V is TRBV5-1 and J is TRBJ1-2; no clear D gene. Trimming took off 0 bases at V and 2 bases at J, with 8 bases between the two ends. Germline lookup yields CDR1 SGHRS and CDR2 YFSETQ. The CDR3 totals 14 residues. The DNA for the CDR3 is TGCGCCAGCAGCTTGGTTTCGGGCAACTATGGCTACACCTTC. It is translated as CASSLVSGNYGYTF.

The chain links TRBV5-1 to TRBJ2-7; D is perhaps TRBD1 (5 bases). The CDR3 is 12 residues long. Trimming removed 3 bases from V and 5 bases from J, with 9 bases in between. Germline-derived CDR1 and CDR2 are SGHRS and YFSETQ. The CDR3 sequence is CASSSDTNEQYF. CDR3 nucleotide sequence: TGCGCCAGCAGCTCGGACACCAACGAGCAGTACTTC.

This chain joins TRBV6-1 and TRBJ1-2, with D uncertain. Germline lookup yields CDR1 MNHNS and CDR2 SASEGT. V lost 4 bases and J 4 bases, leaving 7 bases between the germline ends. This CDR3 region has 12 residues. The CDR3 DNA reads as TGTGCCAGCAGTGTCGACCTCTATGGCTACACCTTC. As protein: CASSVDLYGYTF.

With regard to this clone: A much larger clone lies a single base off, so this may be a read error. V and J are TRBV30 and TRBJ1-1; no reliable D call. Germline V gene lookup returns CDR1 GTSNPN and CDR2 SVGIG (reference sequence). V was cut by 5 bases and J by 6 bases, with 13 bases left in between. The CDR3 consists of 12 residues. The CDR3 sequence is CAWGPAGAEAFF. As DNA, the CDR3 is TGTGCCTGGGGTCCGGCCGGCGCTGAAGCTTTCTTT.

Comments on this clone: A far larger clone is only one base removed, so a read error is likely. The gene calls are TRBV30 and TRBJ2-7, with 10 bases fitting TRBD2. Germline values: CDR1 GTSNPN, CDR2 SVGIG (reference sequence). The CDR3 loop spans 14 amino acids. CDR3 in DNA: TGTGTCTGGAGTAGGGGACTAGCGATATACGAGCAGTACTTC. Translation gives CVWSRGLAIYEQYF.

The chain has TRBV10-3 and TRBJ2-2; D ambiguous. The CDR3 totals 13 residues. Germline V CDR1 and CDR2: ENHRY, SYGVKD. With 2 bases removed from V and 6 bases from J, the gap between germline ends came to 7 bases. CDR3 protein: CAISELKAGELFF. The CDR3 region has the DNA TGTGCCATCAGTGAGCTGAAAGCCGGGGAGCTGTTTTTT.

The CDR3 nucleotides read TGCAGCGTTGAGTTGACAGATTACGGAAACACCATATATTTT. The encoded protein is CSVELTDYGNTIYF. The chain carries TRBV29-1 and TRBJ1-3, with D possibly TRBD1 on 5 matching bases. Germline V gene data show CDR1 as SQVTM and CDR2 as ANQGSEA. V lost 3 bases to trimming and J lost 4 bases, with 13 bases between them. The CDR3 sequence is 14 residues long. The whole variable domain, remainder taken from reference TRBV29-1 and TRBJ1-3, is SAVISQKPSRDICQRGTSLTIQCQVDSQVTMMFWYRQQPGQSLTLIATANQGSEATYESGFVIDKFPISRPNLTFSTLTVSNMSPEDSSIYLCSVELTDYGNTIYFGEGSWLTVV.

This clone was seen only a few times. J is TRBJ1-5 and V is TRBV2; 9 nucleotides agree with TRBD1. J gave up 6 bases and V 8 bases, and 8 bases lay outside the gene matches. The CDR3 loop spans 14 amino acids. CDR1 is SNHLY, CDR2 FYNNEI, per germline. For the CDR3, the DNA is TGTGCCAGCTCTCCGGGACAGGGTCGTCAGCCCCAGCATTTT. It yields the protein CASSPGQGRQPQHF.

The rearrangement uses TRBV28 and TRBJ2-7, with a tentative D call TRBD1 (6 bases). Between the trimmed V and J ends, which lost 2 bases and 6 bases, there was a span of 17 bases. The CDR3 is 15 residues long. CDR1 MDHEN and CDR2 SYDVKM come from the germline V gene. Here the CDR3 DNA reads TGTGCCAGCAGTTTAGGACAGAGTTCTTTCGGCGAGCAGTACTTC. Its translation is CASSLGQSSFGEQYF.

This chain connects TRBV4-1 to TRBJ2-3, with D tentatively TRBD2 (6 bases). V lost 6 bases and J lost 0, with 13 bases in between. CDR1 MGHRA and CDR2 YSYEKL come from the germline V gene. The CDR3 consists of 15 residues. The CDR3 sequence is CASRRSSASTDTQYF. CDR3 DNA sequence: TGCGCCAGCAGACGCTCTAGCGCTAGCACAGATACGCAGTATTTT.

The chain has TRBV2 and TRBJ2-1; D remains unclear. Per the germline V gene, CDR1 is SNHLY and CDR2 is FYNNEI. V was clipped by 4 bases and J by 8 bases, with 6 bases between them. The CDR3 has 11 residues. For the CDR3, the DNA is TGTGCCAGCAGTGGTAATTATGAGCAGTTCTTC. It yields the protein CASSGNYEQFF. Supplemented by reference TRBV2 and TRBJ2-1, the full variable domain reads EPEVTQTPSHQVTQMGQEVILRCVPISNHLYFYWYRQILGQKVEFLVSFYNNEISEKSEIFDDQFSVERPDGSNFTLKIRSTKLEDSAMYFCASSGNYEQFFGPGTRLTVL.

The rearrangement uses TRBV2 and TRBJ2-1; D possibly corresponds to TRBD2 (6 bases). V shed 8 bases and J shed 2 bases, with 13 bases lying between them. The CDR3 consists of 14 residues. CDR1 and CDR2 (germline): SNHLY, FYNNEI. Here the CDR3 reads CASAGMGPYNEQFF. The CDR3 nucleotides are TGTGCCAGCGCGGGGATGGGACCCTACAATGAGCAGTTCTTC.

V is TRBV9 and J is TRBJ2-5, with 8 bases lining up with TRBD2. The end of the DNA fits TRBJ2-7 better, so the J call may be wrong. The CDR3 runs 15 residues. CDR1 is SGDLS, CDR2 YYNGEE, per germline. CDR3: CASSVEGTSGYEQYF. The CDR3, as DNA: TGTGCCAGCAGCGTAGAAGGGACTAGTGGCTACGAGCAGTACTTC.

This clone was picked up many times. V gene TRBV11-2 combines with J gene TRBJ2-7; tentatively, D is TRBD1 (7 bases). CDR3 size: 15 residues. Germline CDR1 and CDR2: SGHAT and FQNNGV. V was pared by 3 bases and J by 5 bases, with 17 bases between. The CDR3 loop reads CASSFRGTVIHEQYF. As DNA, the CDR3 is TGTGCCAGCAGCTTCCGGGGGACAGTGATACACGAGCAGTACTTC.

CDR3 residues: CASSVEGGTTGELFF. CDR3 sequence (DNA): TGTGCCAGCAGTGTCGAGGGAGGGACCACCGGGGAGCTGTTTTTT. This chain connects TRBV2 to TRBJ2-2, with 7 bases matching TRBD2. This CDR3 contains 15 residues. V shed 4 bases, J shed 4 bases, and the junction held 6 bases outside the gene matches. Germline CDR1 SNHLY, CDR2 FYNNEI.

This sequence joins TRBV7-8 and TRBJ2-7; TRBD1 might be the D (5 bases). The length of the CDR3 is 15 residues. CDR1 and CDR2 (germline): SGHVS, FQNEAQ. Trimming shortened V by 5 bases and J by 2 bases, and 16 bases separated the two germline ends. The CDR3 loop reads CASSPPDMPTYEQYF. CDR3 DNA sequence: TGTGCCAGCAGCCCCCCGGACATGCCCACCTACGAGCAGTACTTC. The full variable domain, with the rest looked up from reference TRBV7-8 and TRBJ2-7, is GAGVSQSPRYKVAKRGQDVALRCDPISGHVSLFWYQQALGQGPEFLTYFQNEAQLDKSGLPSDRFFAERPEGSVSTLKIQRTQQEDSAVYLCASSPPDMPTYEQYFGPGTRLTVT.

The CDR3 loop is CASTGRAGVHETQYF. CDR3 nucleotides: TGTGCCAGCACCGGACGAGCGGGAGTTCACGAGACCCAGTACTTC. The V and J genes are TRBV28 and TRBJ2-5; 8 bases align to TRBD2. This CDR3 is 15 amino acids long. J gave up 5 bases and V 7 bases, and 12 bases lay outside the gene matches. Germline V gene lookup returns CDR1 MDHEN and CDR2 SYDVKM.

The chain links TRBV28 to TRBJ2-7; perhaps TRBD2 as D (5 bases). Germline V CDR1 and CDR2: MDHEN, SYDVKM. V lost 6 bases and J 7 bases, leaving 13 bases between the germline ends. This CDR3 spans 12 amino acids. The CDR3 DNA reads TGTGCCAGCAGCCCACCCGGGAAGGAGCAGTACTTC. Amino acid sequence: CASSPPGKEQYF.

The genes are TRBV11-2 and TRBJ2-7; perhaps TRBD1 as D (5 bases). Germline V gene sequence: CDR1 SGHAT, CDR2 FQNNGV. The CDR3 contains 14 residues. V dropped 4 bases and J dropped 5 bases, with 15 bases sitting between them. CDR3 nucleotides: TGTGCCAGCAGCTCCCCCTCAGGGTTGAACGAGCAGTACTTC. Translation gives CASSSPSGLNEQYF.

This CDR3 is CASSATGANYGYTF. The CDR3 DNA sequence: TGTGCCAGCAGCGCGACAGGGGCGAACTATGGCTACACCTTC. V and J are TRBV9 and TRBJ1-2; 8 nucleotides align to TRBD1. The germline gives CDR1 SGDLS, CDR2 YYNGEE. This CDR3 has 14 residues. V dropped 3 bases and J dropped 2; count of bases not matched to a gene: 3. Variable domain in full (rest from reference TRBV9 and TRBJ1-2): DSGVTQTPKHLITATGQRVTLRCSPRSGDLSVYWYQQSLDQGLQFLIQYYNGEERAKGNILERFSAQQFPDLHSELNLSSLELGDSALYFCASSATGANYGYTFGSGTRLTVV.